This entry describes one T cell receptor (beta chain). Its antigen is undetermined. The sample is drawn from a study of cytomegalovirus exposure and HLA in healthy donors. Study information: Of the donors genotyped, approximately 430 in all, 75% to 90% fell in the Caucasian-associated ancestry cluster. Overall study results and limits: There were some V segments, including TRBV6-2 and TRBV6-3, excluded as indistinguishable. Most TCRs appeared rarely, but some public TCRs recurred in many donors.

In nominal health when sampled, donors likely had unrecorded immune exposures nonetheless. CDR3 size: 13 residues. Per germline, CDR1 WSHSY and CDR2 SAAADI. Amplification used 60 Vbeta primers and 13 Jbeta primers. Clones were read by immunoSEQ multiplex PCR, and TCRdb kept only the in-frame ones, dropping some. The sample has 200,000 to 250,000 clones. The TCR comes from a girl aged 2 to 10 in good health and CMV-seropositive. The chain couples TRBV10-2 to TRBJ2-2; TRBD2 agrees at 9 bases. The sample was PBMCs. CDR3 in amino acids: CAAGGASTGELFF. CDR3 nucleotides: TGCGCAGCGGGAGGTGCAAGCACCGGGGAGCTGTTTTTT.